This is a list of T cell receptor beta chains from one sample in a study of blood T cell repertoires in COVID-19. Clones were sequenced by immunoSEQ multiplex PCR, and TCRdb holds only the in-frame ones, with some missing. The sample has roughly 220,000 clones, about 80% seen once. Sequenced: PBMCs or T cells enriched from blood (not recorded which). These receptor sequences come from a woman aged 40 to 50 with acute COVID-19. Each CDR3 is given with its conserved first and last residue. D genes are given only for firm matches. Clone size is stated in some rows and not others, as once, few, many or a class when expanded.

abundance	v_gene	d_gene	j_gene	CDR3nt	CDR3aa
-	TRBV5-5	-	TRBJ2-3	TGTGCCAGCAGCTTGACCCTAGCAGATACGCAGTATTTT	CASSLTLADTQYF
-	TRBV15	-	TRBJ1-4	TGTGTCACCAGCAGAGATCCCGGACAAAATGAAAAACTGTTTTTT	CVTSRDPGQNEKLFF
-	TRBV28	-	TRBJ1-5	TGTGCCAGCAGTTTTCTTTTCCTGACGAGCACAAGCGATAGCAATCAGCCCCAGCATTTT	CASSFLFLTSTSDSNQPQHF
-	TRBV3-1/TRBV3-2	-	TRBJ1-6	TGTGCCAGCAGCCCGACCCAGGGGAAGTCACCCCTCCACTTT	CASSPTQGKSPLHF
-	TRBV12-5	-	TRBJ2-5	TGTGCTAGTGGTTGGGTTCCAAGCGGTTTTCAAGAGACCCAGTACTTC	CASGWVPSGFQETQYF
-	TRBV15	-	TRBJ2-7	TGTGCCACCAGCAGAGATGCGGCAGCGAGGAACGAGCAGTACTTC	CATSRDAAARNEQYF
-	TRBV3-1/TRBV3-2	-	TRBJ1-2	TGTGCCAGCAGCCAAGATACGACAGACTATGGCTACACCTTC	CASSQDTTDYGYTF
few	TRBV4-2	TRBD2	TRBJ2-1	TGTGCCAGCAGCCAAGATTCGACTAGCGGGGGTAATGAGCAGTTCTTC	CASSQDSTSGGNEQFF
-	TRBV10-3	-	TRBJ1-1	TGTGCCATCAGTGAGTACACAGGGTCTGAAGCTTTCTTT	CAISEYTGSEAFF
-	TRBV28	TRBD1	TRBJ1-1	TGTGCCAGCAGTCGACAGGGGGGACTATATGGGGCTGAAGCTTTCTTT	CASSRQGGLYGAEAFF
-	TRBV30	-	TRBJ1-5	TGTGCCTGGAGTCCAGGGAGGCCTCAGCCCCAGCATTTT	CAWSPGRPQPQHF
-	TRBV7-8	TRBD2	TRBJ2-1	TGTGCCAGCAGCGAATCTGGACTAGCCTACAATGAGCAGTTCTTC	CASSESGLAYNEQFF
-	TRBV3-1/TRBV3-2	-	TRBJ2-1	TGTGCCAGCAGCCACCTCGGCAGGGACAACCACAATGAGCAGTTCTTC	CASSHLGRDNHNEQFF
-	TRBV30	-	TRBJ2-5	TGTGCCTGGAGTAAACAGGCCTTCGGAGAGACCCAGTACTTC	CAWSKQAFGETQYF
-	TRBV9	-	TRBJ2-7	TGTGCCAGCAGCGTTCGAGCGACCTCCTACGAGCAGTACTTC	CASSVRATSYEQYF
few	TRBV30	TRBD2	TRBJ2-1	TGTGCCTGGAATAAAGGACTAGGGACGGGTGAGCAGTTCTTC	CAWNKGLGTGEQFF
-	TRBV4-2	TRBD1	TRBJ1-2	TGTGCCAGCAGCCAAGGACAGGGGAATGGCTACACCTTC	CASSQGQGNGYTF
-	TRBV2	TRBD2	TRBJ2-3	TGTGCCAGCAGTGGTGCGCTAGCGGGAATCACAGATACGCAGTATTTT	CASSGALAGITDTQYF
-	TRBV5-5	TRBD1	TRBJ1-3	TGTGCCAGCAGCTTGGCTTCCAGGGGGCAAGGAAACACCATATATTTT	CASSLASRGQGNTIYF
-	TRBV7-6	-	TRBJ1-3	TGTGCCAGCAGCTTAGGCCAGCCGGGTGGAGGAAACACCATATATTTT	CASSLGQPGGGNTIYF
-	TRBV27	TRBD1	TRBJ2-3	TGTGCCAGCGGCTACAGGGGAACGAGCACAGATACGCAGTATTTT	CASGYRGTSTDTQYF
-	TRBV11-2	-	TRBJ2-5	TGTGCCAGCAGCTTAGGGAGGGAGACCCAGTACTTC	CASSLGRETQYF
-	TRBV11-2	TRBD1	TRBJ2-7	TGTGCCAGCAGCTCGTACCGGGACAGCTACGAGCAGTACTTC	CASSSYRDSYEQYF
-	TRBV6-1	-	TRBJ1-3	TGTGCCAGCAGTGAAGATCAGGGACTCCTACTTTCTGGAAACACCATATATTTT	CASSEDQGLLLSGNTIYF
-	TRBV5-1	-	TRBJ1-4	TGCGCCAGCAGCAGGGGTTTTAATGAAAAACTGTTTTTT	CASSRGFNEKLFF